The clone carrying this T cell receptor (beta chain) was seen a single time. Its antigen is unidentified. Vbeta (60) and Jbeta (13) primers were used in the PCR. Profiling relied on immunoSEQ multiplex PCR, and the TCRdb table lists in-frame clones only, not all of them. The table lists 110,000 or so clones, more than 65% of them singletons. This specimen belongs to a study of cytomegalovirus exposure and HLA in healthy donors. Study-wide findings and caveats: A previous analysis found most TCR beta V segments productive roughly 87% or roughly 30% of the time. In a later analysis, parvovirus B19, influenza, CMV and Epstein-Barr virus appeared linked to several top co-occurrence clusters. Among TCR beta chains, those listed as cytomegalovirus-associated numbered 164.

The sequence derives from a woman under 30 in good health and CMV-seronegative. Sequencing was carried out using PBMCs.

The CDR3 DNA reads as TGCAGCGTTGATGGGACTAGCGGGGCCCCCTCCACAGATACGCAGTATTTT. Translated, it gives CSVDGTSGAPSTDTQYF. This chain joins TRBV29-1 and TRBJ2-3; 13 bases align to TRBD2. The CDR3 sequence is 17 residues long. Germline V gene lookup returns CDR1 SQVTM and CDR2 ANQGSEA. V lost 3 bases, J lost 2 bases, and 8 bases stayed unmatched.